What follows is one T cell receptor beta chain and its context. Its antigen is undetermined. Germline-derived CDR1 and CDR2 are SNHLY and FYNNEI. The CDR3 sequence is 12 residues long. V lost 2 bases and J lost 3, with 4 bases in between. This specimen belongs to a study of PD-1 blockade in classical Hodgkin lymphoma. Study conclusions and caveats: Newly diagnosed patients had diversity similar to the baseline diversity of complete responders. Undefined causes, possibly disease activity or prior therapy, underlie the repertoire differences.

Libraries were prepared by immunoSEQ multiplex PCR; TCRdb keeps only in-frame clonotypes and omits some of them. This sample has roughly 46,000 clones, with around four fifths found just once. Described time point: cycle 4 day 1 (C4D1), after 6 weeks of nivolumab. All patients experienced relapse after autologous stem cell transplantation, and brentuximab vedotin exposure was variable. Best responses included complete response and partial response; otherwise, the best response was progressive disease. The chain couples TRBV2 to TRBJ2-5; D is ambiguous. The sample was peripheral blood mononuclear cells (PBMCs), taken before the fourth cycle of nivolumab. The receptor was derived from a human donor with classical Hodgkin lymphoma. The CDR3 reads CASSEQEETQYF. The CDR3 DNA follows: TGTGCCAGCAGTGAACAGGAAGAGACCCAGTACTTC.